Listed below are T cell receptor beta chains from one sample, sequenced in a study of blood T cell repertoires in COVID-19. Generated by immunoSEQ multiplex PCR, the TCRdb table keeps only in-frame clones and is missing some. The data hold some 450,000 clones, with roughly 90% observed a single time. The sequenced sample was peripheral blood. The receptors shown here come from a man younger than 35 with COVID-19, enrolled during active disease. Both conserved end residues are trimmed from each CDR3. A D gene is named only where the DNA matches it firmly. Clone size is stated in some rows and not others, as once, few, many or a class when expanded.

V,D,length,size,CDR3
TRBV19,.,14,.,ASSLGGAGYYNEQF
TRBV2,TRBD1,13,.,ASSGTGVGTGELF
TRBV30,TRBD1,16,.,AWSDRDQRGHGTGELF
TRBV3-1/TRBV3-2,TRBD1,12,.,ASSQRQGAVGYT
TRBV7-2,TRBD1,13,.,ASSSGGSGANVLT
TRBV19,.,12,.,ASSIGGQQDTQY
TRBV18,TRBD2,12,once,ASSSGTTAHEQF
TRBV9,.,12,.,ASTPGETYNEQF
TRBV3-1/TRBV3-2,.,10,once,ASSQAFYEQY
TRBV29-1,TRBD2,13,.,SAVSGGRSTDTQY
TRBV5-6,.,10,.,ASSPRLYGYT
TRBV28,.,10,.,ASSLDGYEQY
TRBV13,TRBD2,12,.,ASSLLAGEETQY
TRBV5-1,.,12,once,ASSLVLSTDTQY
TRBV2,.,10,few,ASSEDQGTQH
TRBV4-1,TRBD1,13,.,ASSQGTGISQPQH
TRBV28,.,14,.,ASNLPRAGARGEQY
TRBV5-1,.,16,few,ASSLGARPPLANTEAF
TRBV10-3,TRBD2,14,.,AISVSASGGTDTQY
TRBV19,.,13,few,ASSIGGGGRSPLH
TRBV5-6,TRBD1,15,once,ASNSAKDGTGWVEQY
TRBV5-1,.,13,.,ASSLRQSSSYEQY
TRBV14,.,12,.,ASSQRFDNSPLH
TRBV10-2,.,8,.,ASSRSRQY
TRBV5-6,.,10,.,ASSSDISDQY
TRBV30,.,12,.,AWSQGFSNQPQH
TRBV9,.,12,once,ASSAGGSDNTIY
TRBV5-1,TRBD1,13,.,ASSRTTGDTGELF
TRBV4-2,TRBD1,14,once,ASSQGSGPRGETQY
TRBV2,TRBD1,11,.,ASTGGSHPEAF
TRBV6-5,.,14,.,ASSYSDFSGANVLT
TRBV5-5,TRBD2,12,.,ASSRSGTYNEQF
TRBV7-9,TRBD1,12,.,ASSSRTGPGEQY
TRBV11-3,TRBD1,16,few,ASSLAWTGEAGTDTQY
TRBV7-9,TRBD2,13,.,ASTLTSGSIGELF
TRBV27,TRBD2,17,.,ASSSRILAGVSGANVLT
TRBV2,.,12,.,ASSENRVTTEAF
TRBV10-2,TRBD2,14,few,ASRGTSGSSYNEQF
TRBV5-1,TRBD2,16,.,ASSLSARGTSGYNEQF
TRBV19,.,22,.,ASSSVLKLQGERSERGGNTEAF
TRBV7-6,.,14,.,ASSPLGELYADTQY
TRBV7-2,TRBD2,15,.,ASSLGSGGSSYNEQF
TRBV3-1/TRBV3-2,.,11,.,ASSQRANRPQH
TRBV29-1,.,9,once,SAITGNTIY
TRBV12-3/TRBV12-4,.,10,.,ASSLDSYGYT
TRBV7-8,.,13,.,ASSRTEANTGELF
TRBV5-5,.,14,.,ASSLNTGNNNSPLH
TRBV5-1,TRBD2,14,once,ASSLTSGVSYNEQF
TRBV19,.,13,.,ASSIGASRQETQY
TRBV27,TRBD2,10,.,ASSGTGGEQY
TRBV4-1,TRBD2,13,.,ASSPLAGRYNEQF
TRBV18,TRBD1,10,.,ASSPRDSEQY
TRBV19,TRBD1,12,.,ASSSSGTAYEQY
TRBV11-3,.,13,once,ASSFTGAGTGELF